This T cell receptor beta chain was captured by sequencing in a study of cytomegalovirus exposure and HLA in healthy donors. Study-wide findings and caveats: In all likelihood, a cluster of highly shared sequence variants was a sequencing artifact. The study carried out a later analysis of TCR beta sequences. It associated approximately 15,000 of them with specific HLA alleles at a false discovery rate of 0.05. The authors enumerated some 160 TCR beta chains as linked to cytomegalovirus.

Healthy bone marrow donors supplied every sample. This PCR relied on a set of 60 Vbeta primers and 13 Jbeta primers. The data were produced by immunoSEQ multiplex PCR, yet TCRdb's version contains in-frame clones alone and is incomplete. The sample holds approximately 240,000 clones, over 65% seen once. Germline CDR1 is SGHDT and CDR2 is YYEEEE. The trim removed 4 bases at V and 9 bases at J, leaving 15 bases unmatched. The CDR3 runs 16 residues. Regarding this clone: What it binds is not known.

The sequence derives from a woman aged 60-70 years in good health and CMV-seropositive. The chain uses TRBV5-6 and TRBJ2-1, with 8 bases aligning to TRBD1. Sequenced input: PBMCs. Here the CDR3 reads CASSHYRGYSSSEQFF. The CDR3 region has the DNA TGTGCCAGCAGCCACTACAGGGGGTATTCTTCGAGTGAGCAGTTCTTC.